The entry below gives a single T cell receptor (beta chain) sequence along with its context. As yet, its antigen is unknown. This specimen belongs to a study of T cells in narcolepsy. Study-level results: Reportedly, autoreactive clonotypes were serially detected in patients' blood but not controls'.

V was clipped by 3 bases and J by 2 bases, with 13 bases between them. Germline CDR1 and CDR2: SGHKS and YYEKEE (reference sequence). This CDR3 comprises 15 residues. Data came from immunoSEQ multiplex PCR; TCRdb stores just in-frame clones and leaves some out. The sample includes approximately 9,400 clones, around 70% of them seen just once. Source material: CD45RA- memory CD8+ T cells from PBMCs. This chain connects TRBV5-5 to TRBJ2-3; no definite D call. The TCR was taken from a human donor with narcolepsy. CDR3 residues: CASSSQTDSTDTQYF. CDR3 in DNA: TGTGCCAGCAGCTCCCAAACGGATTCCACAGATACGCAGTATTTT.